This T cell receptor beta chain is drawn from a study of response to subunit inactivated influenza vaccine. Study outcomes and limitations: The authors put forward the suggestion that each seasonal influenza vaccination may bring in only a limited number of new T cells.

About this clonotype itself: The antigen is undetermined.

MiXCR was run by TCRdb on the RT-PCR reads, yielding one entry per CDR3 protein. The sample gives hundreds of thousands of distinct CDR3 sequences, 11% to 15% of which show up once; roughly 7.2% is in the top ten. This CDR3 spans 14 amino acids. Germline V gives CDR1 KGHSH, CDR2 LQKENI. V was clipped by 6 bases and J by 10 bases; unmatched bases: 8. The receptor was derived from a man in his fifties or sixties who received an inactivated influenza vaccine. The V gene is TRBV18, the J gene TRBJ1-6; 8 bases map to TRBD1. The sequencing here drew on PBMCs from blood, taken roughly 2 weeks before vaccination. CDR3 DNA: TGTGCCAGCTCCCGGACAGGGTTTGACTCACCCCTCCACTTT. Its translation: CASSRTGFDSPLHF. Full variable domain (outside the CDR3, taken from reference TRBV18 and TRBJ1-6): NAGVMQNPRHLVRRRGQEARLRCSPMKGHSHVYWYRQLPEEGLKFMVYLQKENIIDESGMPKERFSAEFPKEGPSILRIQQVVRGDSAAYFCASSRTGFDSPLHFGNGTRLTVT.